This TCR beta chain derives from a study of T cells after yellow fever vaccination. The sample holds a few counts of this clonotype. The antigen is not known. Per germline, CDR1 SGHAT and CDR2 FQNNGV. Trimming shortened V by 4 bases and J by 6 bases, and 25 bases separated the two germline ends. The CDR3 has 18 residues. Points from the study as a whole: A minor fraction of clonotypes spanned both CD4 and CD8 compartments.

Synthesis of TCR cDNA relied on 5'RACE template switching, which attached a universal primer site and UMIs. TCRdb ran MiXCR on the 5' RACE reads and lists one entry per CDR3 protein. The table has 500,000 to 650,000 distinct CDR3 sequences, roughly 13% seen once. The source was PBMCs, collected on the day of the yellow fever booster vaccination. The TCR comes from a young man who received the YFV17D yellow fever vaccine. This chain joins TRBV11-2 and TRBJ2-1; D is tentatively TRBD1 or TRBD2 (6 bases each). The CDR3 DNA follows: TGTGCCAGCAGCTCCATGCCAGCTTGGGCTAGGGGGGCCAATGAGCAGTTCTTC. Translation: CASSSMPAWARGANEQFF.